Sequencing of this T cell receptor beta chain was carried out in a study of a mutant IDH1 vaccine in newly diagnosed glioma. Broader study findings: A vaccine-induced immune response developed in around 92% of the patients. There seemed to be no relation between pseudoprogression and changes in top peripheral T cell clonotypes.

Worth noting for this clone: Antigen unknown.

The repertoire was sequenced with immunoSEQ multiplex PCR; TCRdb's copy has only in-frame clones and lacks some. The profile shows around 40,000 clones, around 82% of them singletons. With V trimmed by 5 bases and J by 5 bases, 6 bases remained unmatched. Germline CDR1 reads LNHDA; CDR2 reads SQIVND (reference sequence). CDR3 size: 14 residues. The time point: week 47, end of study. Each vaccine dose was 300 ug of mutant IDH1 20-mer peptide, with topical imiquimod. J is TRBJ1-5 and V is TRBV19; TRBD1 matches at 7 bases. This clonotype originated in a man between 18 and 35 years old with glioma. Some clones in this sample may be carry-over from other donors' samples. The sequencing here drew on PBMCs, taken from a glioma patient whose treatment included an IDH1 peptide vaccine. The DNA for the CDR3 is TGTGCCAGTAGTCGACAGGGTTTTGATCAGCCCCAGCATTTT. As protein: CASSRQGFDQPQHF.